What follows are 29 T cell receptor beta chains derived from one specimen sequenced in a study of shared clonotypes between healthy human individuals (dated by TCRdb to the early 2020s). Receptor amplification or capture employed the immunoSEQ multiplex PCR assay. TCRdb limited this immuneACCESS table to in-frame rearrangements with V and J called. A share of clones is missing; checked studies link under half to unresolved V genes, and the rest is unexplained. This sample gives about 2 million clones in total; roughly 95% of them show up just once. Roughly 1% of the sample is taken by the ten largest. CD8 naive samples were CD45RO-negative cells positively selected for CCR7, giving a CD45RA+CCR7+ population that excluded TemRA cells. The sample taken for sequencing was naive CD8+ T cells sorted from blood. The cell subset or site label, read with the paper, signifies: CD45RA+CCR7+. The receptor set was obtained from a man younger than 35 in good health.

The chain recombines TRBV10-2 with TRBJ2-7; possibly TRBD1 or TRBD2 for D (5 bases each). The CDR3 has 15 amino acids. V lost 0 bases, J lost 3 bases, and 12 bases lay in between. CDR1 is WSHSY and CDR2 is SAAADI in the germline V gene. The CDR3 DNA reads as TGCGCCAGCAGTGAGTCTAGGGACGGGTACTACGAGCAGTACTTC. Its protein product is CASSESRDGYYEQYF.

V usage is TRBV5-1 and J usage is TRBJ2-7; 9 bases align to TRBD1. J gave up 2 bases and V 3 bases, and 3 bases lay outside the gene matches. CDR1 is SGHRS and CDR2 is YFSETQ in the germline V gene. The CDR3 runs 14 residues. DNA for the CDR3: TGCGCCAGCAGCTGGACAGGGGCCGCCTACGAGCAGTACTTC. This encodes CASSWTGAAYEQYF.

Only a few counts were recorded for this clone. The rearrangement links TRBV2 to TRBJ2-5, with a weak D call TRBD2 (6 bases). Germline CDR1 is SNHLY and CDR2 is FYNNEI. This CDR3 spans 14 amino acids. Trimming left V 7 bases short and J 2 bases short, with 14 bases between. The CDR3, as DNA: TGTGCCAGCACAGGCGGCGGGGCTCAAGAGACCCAGTACTTC. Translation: CASTGGGAQETQYF.

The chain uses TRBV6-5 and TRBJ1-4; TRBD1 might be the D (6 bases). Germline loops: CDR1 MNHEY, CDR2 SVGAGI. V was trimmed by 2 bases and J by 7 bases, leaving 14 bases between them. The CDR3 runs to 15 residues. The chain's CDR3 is CASSYGGAAGEKLFF. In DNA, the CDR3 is TGTGCCAGCAGTTACGGGGGGGCGGCGGGTGAAAAACTGTTTTTT.

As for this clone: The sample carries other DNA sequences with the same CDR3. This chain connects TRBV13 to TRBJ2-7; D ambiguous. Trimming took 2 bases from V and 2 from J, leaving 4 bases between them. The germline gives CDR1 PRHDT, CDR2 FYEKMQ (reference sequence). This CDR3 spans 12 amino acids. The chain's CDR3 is CASSLRPYEQYF. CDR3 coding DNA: TGTGCCAGCAGCTTACGACCCTACGAGCAGTACTTC. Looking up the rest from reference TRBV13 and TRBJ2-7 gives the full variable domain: AAGVIQSPRHLIKEKRETATLKCYPIPRHDTVYWYQQGPGQDPQFLISFYEKMQSDKGSIPDRFSAQQFSDYHSELNMSSLELGDSALYFCASSLRPYEQYFGPGTRLTVT.

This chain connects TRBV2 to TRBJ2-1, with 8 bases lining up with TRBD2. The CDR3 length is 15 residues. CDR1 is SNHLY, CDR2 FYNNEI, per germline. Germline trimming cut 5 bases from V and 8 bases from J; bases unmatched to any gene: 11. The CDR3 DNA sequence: TGTGCCAGCAGTACCGGGGGGGCCCTTGTTGATGAGCAGTTCTTC. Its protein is CASSTGGALVDEQFF.

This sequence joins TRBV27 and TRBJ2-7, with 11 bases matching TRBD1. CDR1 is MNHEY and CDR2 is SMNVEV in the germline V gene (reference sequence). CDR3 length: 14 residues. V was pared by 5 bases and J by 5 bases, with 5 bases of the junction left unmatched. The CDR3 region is CASSPGQGVDEQYF. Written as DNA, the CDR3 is TGTGCCAGCAGTCCGGGACAGGGGGTGGACGAGCAGTACTTC.

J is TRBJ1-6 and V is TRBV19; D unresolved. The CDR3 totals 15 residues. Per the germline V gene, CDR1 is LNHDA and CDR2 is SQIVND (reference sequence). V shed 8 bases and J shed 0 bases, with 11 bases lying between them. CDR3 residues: CASEDQSSYNSPLHF. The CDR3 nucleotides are TGTGCCAGTGAAGATCAAAGCTCCTATAATTCACCCCTCCACTTT.

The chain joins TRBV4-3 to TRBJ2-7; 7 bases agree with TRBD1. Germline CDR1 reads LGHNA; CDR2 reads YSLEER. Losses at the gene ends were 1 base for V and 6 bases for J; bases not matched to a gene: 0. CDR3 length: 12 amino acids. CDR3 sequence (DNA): TGCGCCAGCAGCCAAGGGACAGGCGAGCAGTACTTC. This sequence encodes CASSQGTGEQYF.

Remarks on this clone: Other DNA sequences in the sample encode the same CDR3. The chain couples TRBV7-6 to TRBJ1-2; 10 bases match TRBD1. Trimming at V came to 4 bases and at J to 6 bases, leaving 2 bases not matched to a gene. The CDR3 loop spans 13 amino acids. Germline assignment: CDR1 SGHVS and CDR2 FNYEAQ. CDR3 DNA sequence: TGTGCCAGCAGCTCAGGACAGGGGGATGGCTACACCTTC. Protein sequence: CASSSGQGDGYTF. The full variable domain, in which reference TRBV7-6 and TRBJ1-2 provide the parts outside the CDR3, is GAGVSQSPRYKVTKRGQDVALRCDPISGHVSLYWYRQALGQGPEFLTYFNYEAQQDKSGLPNDRFSAERPEGSISTLTIQRTEQRDSAMYRCASSSGQGDGYTFGSGTRLTVV.

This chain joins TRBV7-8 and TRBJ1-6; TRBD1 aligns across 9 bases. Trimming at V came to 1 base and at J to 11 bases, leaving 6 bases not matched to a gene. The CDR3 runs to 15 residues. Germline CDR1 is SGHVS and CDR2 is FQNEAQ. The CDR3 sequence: CASSLGQGVTPPLHF. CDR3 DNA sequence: TGTGCCAGCAGCTTAGGACAGGGGGTTACGCCACCCCTCCACTTT.

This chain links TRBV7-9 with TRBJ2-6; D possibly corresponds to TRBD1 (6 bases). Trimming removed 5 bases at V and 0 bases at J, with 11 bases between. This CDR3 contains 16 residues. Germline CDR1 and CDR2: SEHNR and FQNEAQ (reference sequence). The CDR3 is CASSNVQGSGANVLTF. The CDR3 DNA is TGTGCCAGCAGCAACGTACAGGGCTCTGGGGCCAACGTCCTGACTTTC.

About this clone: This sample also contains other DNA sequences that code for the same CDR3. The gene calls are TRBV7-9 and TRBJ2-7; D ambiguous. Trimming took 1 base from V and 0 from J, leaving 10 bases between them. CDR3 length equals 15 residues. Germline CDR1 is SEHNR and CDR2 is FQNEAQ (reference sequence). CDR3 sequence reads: CASSLVAPSSYEQYF. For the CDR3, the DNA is TGTGCCAGCAGCTTAGTGGCGCCGAGCTCCTACGAGCAGTACTTC.

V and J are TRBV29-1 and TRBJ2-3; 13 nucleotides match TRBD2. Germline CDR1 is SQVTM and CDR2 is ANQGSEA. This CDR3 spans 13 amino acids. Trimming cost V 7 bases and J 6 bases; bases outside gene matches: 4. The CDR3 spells CSAWTSGSDTQYF. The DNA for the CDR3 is TGCAGCGCCTGGACTAGCGGGAGCGATACGCAGTATTTT.

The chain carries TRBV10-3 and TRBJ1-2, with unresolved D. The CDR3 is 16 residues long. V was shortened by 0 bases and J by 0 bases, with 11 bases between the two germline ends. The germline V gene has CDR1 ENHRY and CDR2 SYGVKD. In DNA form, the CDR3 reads TGTGCCATCAGTGAGTCGAGCCAGGACCCTAACTATGGCTACACCTTC. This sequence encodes CAISESSQDPNYGYTF.

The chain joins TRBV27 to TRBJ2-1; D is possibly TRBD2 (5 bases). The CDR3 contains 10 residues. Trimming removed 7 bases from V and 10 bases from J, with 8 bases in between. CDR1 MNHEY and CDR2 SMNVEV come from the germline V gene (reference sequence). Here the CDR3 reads CASTPGEQFF. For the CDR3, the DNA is TGTGCCAGCACCCCGGGGGAGCAGTTCTTC.

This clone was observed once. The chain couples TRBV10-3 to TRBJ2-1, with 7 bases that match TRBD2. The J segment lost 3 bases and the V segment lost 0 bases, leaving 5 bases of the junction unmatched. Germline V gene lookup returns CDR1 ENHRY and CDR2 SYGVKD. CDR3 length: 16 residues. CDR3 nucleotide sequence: TGTGCCATCAGTGAGTCGGGGCTAGCGGTCTACAATGAGCAGTTCTTC. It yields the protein CAISESGLAVYNEQFF.

The DNA of the CDR3 is TGCGCCAGCAGCCAAGTCTGGACAGGGGCGGACGAGCAGTACTTC. Protein product: CASSQVWTGADEQYF. V and J are TRBV4-1 and TRBJ2-7; 9 bases are a match to TRBD1. Per germline, CDR1 MGHRA and CDR2 YSYEKL. This CDR3 is 15 amino acids long. After removal of 1 base from V and 5 bases from J, the junction contained 6 bases not matched to a gene.

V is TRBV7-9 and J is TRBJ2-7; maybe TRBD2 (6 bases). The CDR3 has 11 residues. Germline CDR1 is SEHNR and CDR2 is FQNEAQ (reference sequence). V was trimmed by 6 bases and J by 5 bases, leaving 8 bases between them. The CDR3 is CASSRLDEQYF. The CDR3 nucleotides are TGTGCCAGCAGTAGACTAGACGAGCAGTACTTC.

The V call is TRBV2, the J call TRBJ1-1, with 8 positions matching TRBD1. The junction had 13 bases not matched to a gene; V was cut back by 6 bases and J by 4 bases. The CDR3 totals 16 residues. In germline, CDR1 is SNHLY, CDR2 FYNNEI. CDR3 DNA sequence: TGTGCCAGCAGGGGCACACCGGGACAGGATGTCACTGAAGCTTTCTTT. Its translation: CASRGTPGQDVTEAFF.

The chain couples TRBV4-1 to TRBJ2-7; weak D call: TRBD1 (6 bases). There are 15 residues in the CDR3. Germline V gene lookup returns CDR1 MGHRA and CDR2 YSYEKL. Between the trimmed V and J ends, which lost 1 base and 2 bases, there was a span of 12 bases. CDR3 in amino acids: CASSQVPGQTYEQYF. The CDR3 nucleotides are TGCGCCAGCAGCCAAGTTCCCGGACAGACCTACGAGCAGTACTTC.

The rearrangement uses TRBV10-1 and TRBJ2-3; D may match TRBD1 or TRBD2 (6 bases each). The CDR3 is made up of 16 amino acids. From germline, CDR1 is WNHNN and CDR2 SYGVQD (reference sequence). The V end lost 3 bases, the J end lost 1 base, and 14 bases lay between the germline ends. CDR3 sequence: CASSDGGQGGTDTQYF. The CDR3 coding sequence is TGCGCCAGCAGTGATGGGGGGCAGGGAGGCACAGATACGCAGTATTTT.

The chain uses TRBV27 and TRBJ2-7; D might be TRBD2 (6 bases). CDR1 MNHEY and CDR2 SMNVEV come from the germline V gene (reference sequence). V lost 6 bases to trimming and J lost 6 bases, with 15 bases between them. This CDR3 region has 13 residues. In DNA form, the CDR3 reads TGTGCCAGCAGCTACGGGAGCCAGCTCGAGCAGTACTTC. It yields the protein CASSYGSQLEQYF.

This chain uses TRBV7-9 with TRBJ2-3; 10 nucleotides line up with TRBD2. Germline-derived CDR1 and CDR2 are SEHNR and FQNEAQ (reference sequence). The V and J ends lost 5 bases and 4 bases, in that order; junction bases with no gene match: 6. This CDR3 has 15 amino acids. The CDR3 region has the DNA TGTGCCAGCAGCGCTACTAGCGGGGACGCAGATACGCAGTATTTT. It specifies CASSATSGDADTQYF.

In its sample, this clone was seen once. CDR3 sequence: CATNWPALSSGANVLTF. The CDR3 DNA follows: TGTGCCACCAACTGGCCAGCTTTAAGCTCTGGGGCCAACGTCCTGACTTTC. The chain recombines TRBV13 with TRBJ2-6; D gene unclear. There are 17 residues in the CDR3. Trimming took 10 bases from V and 0 from J, leaving 19 bases between them. Germline CDR1 reads PRHDT; CDR2 reads FYEKMQ (reference sequence).

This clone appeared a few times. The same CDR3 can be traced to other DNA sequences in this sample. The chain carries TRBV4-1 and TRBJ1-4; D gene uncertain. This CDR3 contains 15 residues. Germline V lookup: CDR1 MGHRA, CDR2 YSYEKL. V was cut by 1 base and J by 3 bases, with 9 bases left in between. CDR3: CASSQADRPNEKLFF. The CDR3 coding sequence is TGCGCCAGCAGCCAAGCCGACCGCCCTAATGAAAAACTGTTTTTT.

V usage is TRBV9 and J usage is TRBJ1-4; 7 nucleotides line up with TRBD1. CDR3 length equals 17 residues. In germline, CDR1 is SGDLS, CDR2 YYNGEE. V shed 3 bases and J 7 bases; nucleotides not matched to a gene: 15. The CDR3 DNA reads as TGTGCCAGCAGCGAGGGGGCCACCTCGAGGGATGGTGAAAAACTGTTTTTT. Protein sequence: CASSEGATSRDGEKLFF. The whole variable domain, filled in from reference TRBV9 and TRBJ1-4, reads DSGVTQTPKHLITATGQRVTLRCSPRSGDLSVYWYQQSLDQGLQFLIQYYNGEERAKGNILERFSAQQFPDLHSELNLSSLELGDSALYFCASSEGATSRDGEKLFFGSGTQLSVL.

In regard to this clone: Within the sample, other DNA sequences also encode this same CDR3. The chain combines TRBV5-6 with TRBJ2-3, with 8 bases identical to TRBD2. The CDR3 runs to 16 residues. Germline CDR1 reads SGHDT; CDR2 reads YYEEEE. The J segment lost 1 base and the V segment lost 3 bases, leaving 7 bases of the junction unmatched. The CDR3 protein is CASSWGTSGGTDTQYF. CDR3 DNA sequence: TGTGCCAGCAGCTGGGGGACTAGTGGAGGCACAGATACGCAGTATTTT.

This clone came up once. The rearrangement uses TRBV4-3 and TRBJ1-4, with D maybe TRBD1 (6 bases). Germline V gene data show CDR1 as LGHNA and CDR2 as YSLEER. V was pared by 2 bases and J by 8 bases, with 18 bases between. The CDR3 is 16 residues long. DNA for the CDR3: TGCGCCAGCAGCCAAATCCTGGGGGGGCTCCAGGAAAAACTGTTTTTT. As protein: CASSQILGGLQEKLFF.